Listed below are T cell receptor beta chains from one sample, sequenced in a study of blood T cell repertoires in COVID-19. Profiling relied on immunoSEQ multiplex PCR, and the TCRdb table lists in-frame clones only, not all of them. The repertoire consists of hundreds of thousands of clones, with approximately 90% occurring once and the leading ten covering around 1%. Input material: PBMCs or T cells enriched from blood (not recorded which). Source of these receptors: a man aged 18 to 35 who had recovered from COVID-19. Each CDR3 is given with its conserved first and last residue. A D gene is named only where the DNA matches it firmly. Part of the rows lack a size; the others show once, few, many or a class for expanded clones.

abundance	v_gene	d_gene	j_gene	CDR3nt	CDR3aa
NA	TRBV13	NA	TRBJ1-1	TGTGCCAGCATCAAATTTCCCTATAAGAACACTGAAGCTTTCTTT	CASIKFPYKNTEAFF
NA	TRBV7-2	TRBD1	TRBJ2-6	TGTGCCAGCAGGCAACAGGGGTCTGGGGCCAACGTCCTGACTTTC	CASRQQGSGANVLTF
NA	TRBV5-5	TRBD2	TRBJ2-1	TGTGCCAGCAGCGCGGGGGGGAGGAATGAGCAGTTCTTC	CASSAGGRNEQFF
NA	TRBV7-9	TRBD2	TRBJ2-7	TGTGCCAGCAGCTCGCTTAGCGGGAGAACGAGTGAGCAGTACTTC	CASSSLSGRTSEQYF
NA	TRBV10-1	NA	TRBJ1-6	TGCGCCAGCAGTTATACTCAAAATTCACCCCTCCACTTT	CASSYTQNSPLHF
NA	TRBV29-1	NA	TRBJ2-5	TGCAGCGCCGGATCCGGGGTAGCGGTCCAAGAGACCCAGTACTTC	CSAGSGVAVQETQYF
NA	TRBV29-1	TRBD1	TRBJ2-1	TGCAGCGTTGGGGACAGGGCCCTCAATGAGCAGTTCTTC	CSVGDRALNEQFF
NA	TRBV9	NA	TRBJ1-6	TGTGCCAGCAGCGTAGGGCAGGGGCCTAGTAATTCACCCCTCCACTTT	CASSVGQGPSNSPLHF
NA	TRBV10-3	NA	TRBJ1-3	TGTGCCATCGGCGGGACCGACTCTGGAAACACCATATATTTT	CAIGGTDSGNTIYF
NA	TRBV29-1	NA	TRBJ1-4	TGCAGCGTTGCCCGCGCAACGGCTAATGAAAAACTGTTTTTT	CSVARATANEKLFF
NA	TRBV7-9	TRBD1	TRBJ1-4	TGTGCCAGCAGCGCGCGACAGGGGAGTAATGAAAAACTGTTTTTT	CASSARQGSNEKLFF
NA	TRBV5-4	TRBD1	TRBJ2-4	TGTGCCAGCAGCTTGGCCGGCACAGGGGTAGCCAAAAACATTCAGTACTTC	CASSLAGTGVAKNIQYF
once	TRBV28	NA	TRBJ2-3	TGTGCCAGCAGTTTTGAGGCGGGAACGACAGATACGCAGTATTTT	CASSFEAGTTDTQYF
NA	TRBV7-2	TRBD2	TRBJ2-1	TGTGCCAGCAGCCCCGCCAGCGGGAGAGAATACAATGAGCAGTTCTTC	CASSPASGREYNEQFF
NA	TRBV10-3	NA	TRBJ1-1	TGTGCCATCAGTGAACATGAACTGACAGGGAACACTGAAGCTTTCTTT	CAISEHELTGNTEAFF
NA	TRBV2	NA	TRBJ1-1	TGTGCCAGCAGCGTGGACAGATACGAAGCTTTCTTT	CASSVDRYEAFF